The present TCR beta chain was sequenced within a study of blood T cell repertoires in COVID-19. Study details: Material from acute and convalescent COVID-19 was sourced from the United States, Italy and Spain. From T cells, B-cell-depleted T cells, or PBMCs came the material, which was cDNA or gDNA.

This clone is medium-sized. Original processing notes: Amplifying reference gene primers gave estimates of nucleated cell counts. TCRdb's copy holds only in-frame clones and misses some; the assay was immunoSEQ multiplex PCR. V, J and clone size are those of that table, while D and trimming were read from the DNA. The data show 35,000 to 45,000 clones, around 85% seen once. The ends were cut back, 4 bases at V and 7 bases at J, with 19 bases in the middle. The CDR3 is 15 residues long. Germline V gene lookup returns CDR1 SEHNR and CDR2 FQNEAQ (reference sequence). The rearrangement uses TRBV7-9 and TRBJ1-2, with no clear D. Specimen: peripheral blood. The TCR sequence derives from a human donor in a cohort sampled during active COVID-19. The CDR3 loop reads CASSSPGKEGGGYTF. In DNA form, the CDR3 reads TGTGCCAGCAGCTCACCCGGGAAGGAGGGCGGTGGCTACACCTTC. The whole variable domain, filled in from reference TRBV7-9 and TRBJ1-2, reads DTGVSQNPRHKITKRGQNVTFRCDPISEHNRLYWYRQTLGQGPEFLTYFQNEAQLEKSRLLSDRFSAERPKGSFSTLEIQRTEQGDSAMYLCASSSPGKEGGGYTFGSGTRLTVV.